Below, 12 T cell receptor beta chains from the same sample are listed, as sequenced in a study of shared clonotypes between healthy human individuals. Positively selected for CCR7, the CD45RO-negative cells used as naive CD8 cells excluded terminally differentiated effector memory CD45RA+ cells. The assay was immunoSEQ multiplex PCR, and TCRdb's table has in-frame clones only and misses some. Of around 2,000,000 clones listed, about 95% are singletons. The sequencing sample was made of naive CD8+ T cells sorted from blood. The receptor source for this set is a man in his late teens or twenties in good health.

This chain joins TRBV9 and TRBJ1-5; D is ambiguous. The CDR3 is 14 residues long. The germline V and J ends were trimmed by 3 bases and 0 bases, with 7 bases remaining between them. Looked up from germline, CDR1 is SGDLS and CDR2 is YYNGEE. Written as DNA, the CDR3 is TGTGCCAGCAGCGCCGGGTTTAGCAATCAGCCCCAGCATTTT. This codes for CASSAGFSNQPQHF.

This chain links TRBV28 with TRBJ2-7; TRBD1 matches at 8 bases. Per germline, CDR1 MDHEN and CDR2 SYDVKM. This CDR3 is 15 amino acids long. The V segment lost 5 bases and the J segment 5 bases; nucleotides outside the gene matches: 11. Written as DNA, the CDR3 is TGTGCCAGCAGTCCCCCCGACAGGGGCGCGGACGAGCAGTACTTC. This encodes CASSPPDRGADEQYF.

As DNA, the CDR3 is TGTGCCAGCAGGCCACGCCCTAATGAAAAACTGTTTTTT. Protein: CASRPRPNEKLFF. The rearrangement links TRBV5-4 to TRBJ1-4; D unclear. Trimming left V 5 bases short and J 3 bases short, with 8 bases between. The CDR3 length is 13 residues. Germline V gives CDR1 SGHNT, CDR2 YYREEE (reference sequence).

The chain joins TRBV15 to TRBJ2-1; D is unresolved. This CDR3 contains 13 residues. The V gene's germline CDR1 is LNHNV and CDR2 YYDKDF (reference sequence). V was cut by 1 base and J by 8 bases, with 9 bases left in between. In DNA, the CDR3 is TGTGCCACCAGCAGAGTTCGGGTGGATGAGCAGTTCTTC. Its translation: CATSRVRVDEQFF.

This clone was found once. CDR3 sequence: CASSLAIVPQYF. CDR3 coding DNA: TGTGCCAGCAGCTTGGCCATAGTACCGCAGTATTTT. The rearrangement uses TRBV5-5 and TRBJ2-3; D gene unclear. The V end was cut by 0 bases, the J end by 10 bases, with 9 bases between. This CDR3 is 12 amino acids long. Germline V gene lookup returns CDR1 SGHKS and CDR2 YYEKEE (reference sequence).

The chain carries TRBV7-9 and TRBJ2-5, with 7 bases identical to TRBD1. From germline, CDR1 is SEHNR and CDR2 FQNEAQ (reference sequence). The CDR3 covers 14 residues. With V trimmed by 7 bases and J by 0 bases, 5 bases remained unmatched. CDR3 amino acids: CASTNDRDQETQYF. CDR3 in DNA: TGTGCCAGCACCAATGACAGGGACCAAGAGACCCAGTACTTC.

The chain joins TRBV5-1 to TRBJ1-6; TRBD1 matches at 10 bases. Trimming took 0 bases from V and 9 from J; bases not matched to a gene: 6. Per germline, CDR1 SGHRS and CDR2 YFSETQ. The length of the CDR3 is 16 residues. As DNA, the CDR3 is TGCGCCAGCAGCTTGGGGGACAGGGGTGTCTCTTCACCCCTCCACTTT. It encodes CASSLGDRGVSSPLHF.

Note on this clone: Within the sample, other DNA sequences also encode this same CDR3. The V and J genes are TRBV7-8 and TRBJ2-7; 8 bases match TRBD1. Germline V lookup: CDR1 SGHVS, CDR2 FQNEAQ. The CDR3 totals 14 residues. V gave up 5 bases and J gave up 2 bases; unmatched junction bases: 5. CDR3 nucleotides: TGTGCCAGCAGCCCCGGGACAGGAACCTACGAGCAGTACTTC. Amino acid sequence: CASSPGTGTYEQYF.

The sample holds a few counts of this clone. The sample holds other DNA sequences that translate to the same CDR3. The genes are TRBV5-6 and TRBJ2-3; D gene ambiguous. V dropped 0 bases and J dropped 4 bases, with 3 bases sitting between them. Germline CDR1 reads SGHDT; CDR2 reads YYEEEE. CDR3 length: 12 amino acids. CDR3: CASSLGADTQYF. DNA of the CDR3: TGTGCCAGCAGCTTGGGGGCAGATACGCAGTATTTT.

V and J are TRBV19 and TRBJ1-2; 7 bases fit TRBD1. Germline values: CDR1 LNHDA, CDR2 SQIVND (reference sequence). Trimming took 4 bases from V and 5 from J; bases not matched to a gene: 7. The CDR3 length is 14 residues. In DNA form, the CDR3 reads TGTGCCAGTAGTAAAATGACAGGGCCGTATGGCTACACCTTC. It codes for CASSKMTGPYGYTF.

V usage is TRBV28 and J usage is TRBJ1-1, with D hard to call. There are 19 residues in the CDR3. V was trimmed by 3 bases and J by 0 bases, leaving 23 bases between them. Per germline, CDR1 MDHEN and CDR2 SYDVKM. The CDR3 sequence is CASSFATPRIARMNTEAFF. CDR3 DNA sequence: TGTGCCAGCAGTTTTGCGACGCCTCGGATAGCACGCATGAACACTGAAGCTTTCTTT.

This clone was counted once. Other DNA sequences within the sample encode an identical CDR3. The V gene is TRBV7-9, the J gene TRBJ2-7, with 11 bases aligning to TRBD1. The CDR3 loop spans 15 amino acids. Unmatched junction bases numbered 2, after V lost 0 bases and J lost 4 bases. Germline values: CDR1 SEHNR, CDR2 FQNEAQ (reference sequence). The CDR3 here is CASSLAGQGVYEQYF. DNA of the CDR3: TGTGCCAGCAGCTTAGCGGGACAGGGGGTTTACGAGCAGTACTTC.